A single sample gave rise to the 16 T cell receptor beta chains below, sequenced in a study of response to subunit inactivated influenza vaccine. In TCRdb, the RT-PCR reads were re-called with MiXCR into one record per CDR3 protein. There are 650,000 to 800,000 distinct CDR3 sequences in the sample; 14% occur only once, and around 7% lies in the top ten. Sequenced material: PBMCs from blood, taken around two weeks before vaccination. The source of these receptors is a man aged 45-65 years who received an inactivated influenza vaccine.

The chain is built from TRBV15 and TRBJ2-5, with D perhaps matching TRBD1 (5 bases). V was cut by 0 bases and J by 0 bases, with 8 bases left in between. Germline CDR1 reads LNHNV; CDR2 reads YYDKDF (reference sequence). The CDR3 has 15 amino acids. CDR3 loop: CATSRDQGYQETQYF. CDR3 coding DNA: TGTGCCACCAGCAGAGATCAGGGCTACCAAGAGACCCAGTACTTC.

V gene TRBV6-1 combines with J gene TRBJ2-5, with TRBD1 matching 7 bases. This CDR3 has 13 amino acids. Trimming removed 7 bases from V and 4 bases from J; junction bases left unmatched: 6. Germline V gene sequence: CDR1 MNHNS, CDR2 SASEGT. CDR3 in amino acids: CASTQGQTETQYF. The CDR3 DNA is TGTGCCAGCACCCAGGGACAGACAGAGACCCAGTACTTC.

The V call is TRBV5-1, the J call TRBJ2-3, with D possibly TRBD1 on 6 matching bases. Germline assignment: CDR1 SGHRS and CDR2 YFSETQ. This CDR3 has 16 amino acids. V gave up 4 bases and J gave up 4 bases, with 19 bases separating them. The CDR3 here is CASSPGDPLGPDTQYF. In DNA, the CDR3 is TGCGCCAGCAGCCCAGGGGATCCCCTGGGTCCAGATACGCAGTATTTT.

In its sample, this clonotype was seen a few times. V and J are TRBV6-1 and TRBJ2-7; 7 bases align to TRBD1. The junction had 6 bases not matched to a gene; V was cut back by 6 bases and J by 4 bases. The V gene's germline CDR1 is MNHNS and CDR2 SASEGT. The CDR3 contains 13 residues. DNA for the CDR3: TGTGCCAGCAGACAGGGGTTGTTGTACGAGCAGTACTTC. Translation gives CASRQGLLYEQYF.

The chain uses TRBV14 and TRBJ2-2; D remains ambiguous. V gave up 0 bases and J gave up 1 base, with 12 bases separating them. This CDR3 contains 17 residues. In germline, CDR1 is SGHDN, CDR2 FVKESK. CDR3 sequence: CASSQEWERENTGELFF. The CDR3 coding sequence is TGTGCCAGCAGCCAAGAATGGGAAAGGGAGAACACCGGGGAGCTGTTTTTT. Full variable domain (rest looked up from reference TRBV14 and TRBJ2-2): EAGVTQFPSHSVIEKGQTVTLRCDPISGHDNLYWYRRVMGKEIKFLLHFVKESKQDESGMPNNRFLAERTGGTYSTLKVQPAELEDSGVYFCASSQEWERENTGELFFGEGSRLTVL.

The gene calls are TRBV7-8 and TRBJ2-7, with 7 bases identical to TRBD2. Germline CDR1 reads SGHVS; CDR2 reads FQNEAQ. The CDR3 is 13 amino acids. After removal of 5 bases from V and 7 bases from J, the junction contained 8 bases not matched to a gene. CDR3 residues: CASSPGTTGEQYF. The CDR3 nucleotides are TGTGCCAGCAGCCCGGGGACTACCGGGGAGCAGTACTTC.

The chain couples TRBV10-2 to TRBJ2-1; D tentatively fits TRBD1 or TRBD2 (5 bases each). Germline V gene lookup returns CDR1 WSHSY and CDR2 SAAADI. The V end lost 3 bases, the J end lost 7 bases, and 19 bases lay between the germline ends. This CDR3 comprises 16 residues. CDR3 sequence reads: CASSETSGLGENEQFF. DNA for the CDR3: TGCGCCAGCAGTGAAACTTCCGGACTGGGGGAAAATGAGCAGTTCTTC.

CDR3 residues: CATSREADLWAGNTIYF. The DNA for the CDR3 is TGTGCCACCAGCAGAGAGGCAGACCTTTGGGCTGGAAACACCATATATTTT. This chain uses TRBV15 with TRBJ1-3; D unclear. The germline V gene encodes CDR1 LNHNV and CDR2 YYDKDF (reference sequence). The CDR3 totals 17 residues. The ends were cut back, 0 bases at V and 2 bases at J, with 14 bases in the middle.

This clonotype has only one observation. At one end, the junction sequence differs from germline, possibly due to a read error. This rearrangement joins TRBV2 to TRBJ1-6; unclear D gene. Looked up from germline, CDR1 is SNHLY and CDR2 is FYNNEI. CDR3 length equals 13 residues. CDR3 sequence: CANSRDYNSPLHF. The DNA for the CDR3 is TGTGCCAACAGTAGGGATTATAATTCACCCCTCCACTTT.

This clonotype was seen a handful of times. V is TRBV4-2 and J is TRBJ1-6; the D is unclear. The CDR3 is made up of 14 amino acids. From germline, CDR1 is LGHNA and CDR2 YNFKEQ. V was clipped by 3 bases and J by 7 bases, with 10 bases between them. CDR3 protein: CASSQLGRNSPLHF. The CDR3 DNA follows: TGTGCCAGCAGCCAGCTGGGAAGGAATTCACCCCTCCACTTT.

In its sample, this clonotype was seen a few times. V and J are TRBV12-3 or TRBV12-4 and TRBJ2-3, with 14 bases aligning to TRBD2. V gave up 5 bases and J gave up 6 bases; unmatched junction bases: 7. The CDR3 length is 16 residues. The CDR3 spells CASSRTSGRIGDTQYF. The CDR3 DNA follows: TGTGCCAGCAGTCGGACTAGCGGGAGGATTGGGGATACGCAGTATTTT.

This clonotype was counted between two and nine times. The chain uses TRBV9 and TRBJ1-3; maybe TRBD1 (6 bases). V lost 0 bases to trimming and J lost 2 bases, with 12 bases between them. The CDR3 runs 16 residues. CDR1 is SGDLS, CDR2 YYNGEE, per germline. The DNA of the CDR3 is TGTGCCAGCAGCGTAGATCCAGGGGTAACTGGAAACACCATATATTTT. Encoded protein: CASSVDPGVTGNTIYF.

CDR3 nucleotide sequence: TGTGCCTTCTGTCCAGGGTCTCACTTAACCCCGAGCACCGGGGAGCTGTTTTTT. This translates into CAFCPGSHLTPSTGELFF. J is TRBJ2-2 and V is TRBV12-3 or TRBV12-4; D possibly corresponds to TRBD1 (5 bases). The CDR3 totals 18 residues. V was cut by 11 bases and J by 4 bases, with 29 bases left in between.

This clonotype has a handful of counts. The CDR3 nucleotides read TGCGCCAGCAGCCAAGACCACAGAACAGATACGCAGTATTTT. The encoded protein is CASSQDHRTDTQYF. The genes are TRBV4-1 and TRBJ2-3; D unresolved. V was pared by 0 bases and J by 3 bases, with 7 bases between. The V gene's germline CDR1 is MGHRA and CDR2 YSYEKL. The CDR3 has 14 amino acids.

The chain uses TRBV2 and TRBJ2-5, with D tentatively TRBD1 (5 bases). This CDR3 contains 12 residues. CDR1 is SNHLY and CDR2 is FYNNEI in the germline V gene. V shed 3 bases and J shed 4 bases, with 6 bases lying between them. The CDR3 coding sequence is TGTGCCAGCAGTGAGGACATAGAGACCCAGTACTTC. Protein sequence: CASSEDIETQYF.

The chain has TRBV5-1 and TRBJ2-3; D ambiguous. This CDR3 has 14 residues. The V gene's germline CDR1 is SGHRS and CDR2 YFSETQ. Between the trimmed V and J ends, which lost 3 bases and 3 bases, there was a span of 11 bases. The CDR3 protein is CASSSLIGTDTQYF. The CDR3 bases are TGCGCCAGCAGCTCCCTAATTGGGACAGATACGCAGTATTTT.